The clone carrying this TCR beta chain was detected only a few times. As yet, its antigen is unknown. The data are from a study of response to subunit inactivated influenza vaccine. General study points: Authors suggested each seasonal flu vaccination may recruit only limited numbers of new T cells.

The CDR3 is 16 amino acids. Germline values: CDR1 WNHNN, CDR2 SYGVQD (reference sequence). V was pared by 8 bases and J by 2 bases, with 13 bases of the junction left unmatched. TCRdb independently ran MiXCR on the RT-PCR reads; one entry per CDR3 protein. The sample consists of approximately 490,000 distinct CDR3 sequences, approximately 7.8% of them appearing once. The TCR sequence derives from a man between 50 and 75 years old who received an inactivated influenza vaccine. The chain joins TRBV10-1 to TRBJ2-7; 9 nucleotides agree with TRBD2. The sequences come from PBMCs from blood, collected 23 months after vaccination. DNA for the CDR3: TGCGCCAGCGGAAGTCATAGCGGGGGAATCCCCTACGAGCAGTACTTC. Encoded protein: CASGSHSGGIPYEQYF.